The subject of this entry is one TCR beta chain. CDR1 and CDR2 (germline): SNHLY, FYNNEI. V lost 2 bases to trimming and J lost 2 bases, with 9 bases between them. The CDR3 has 14 residues. Sequenced by immunoSEQ multiplex PCR; TCRdb stores in-frame clones only, minus some. The sample holds 60,000 to 85,000 clones, roughly 89% seen once. The data are from a study of T cell changes during pregnancy in multiple sclerosis. Source: peripheral blood, taken after pregnancy. V gene TRBV2 combines with J gene TRBJ1-2; D remains unclear. The sequence derives from a female donor in good health, enrolled as a control in a pregnancy study. CDR3 region: CASSERVVNYGYTF. For the CDR3, the DNA is TGTGCCAGCAGTGAACGGGTAGTAAACTATGGCTACACCTTC.